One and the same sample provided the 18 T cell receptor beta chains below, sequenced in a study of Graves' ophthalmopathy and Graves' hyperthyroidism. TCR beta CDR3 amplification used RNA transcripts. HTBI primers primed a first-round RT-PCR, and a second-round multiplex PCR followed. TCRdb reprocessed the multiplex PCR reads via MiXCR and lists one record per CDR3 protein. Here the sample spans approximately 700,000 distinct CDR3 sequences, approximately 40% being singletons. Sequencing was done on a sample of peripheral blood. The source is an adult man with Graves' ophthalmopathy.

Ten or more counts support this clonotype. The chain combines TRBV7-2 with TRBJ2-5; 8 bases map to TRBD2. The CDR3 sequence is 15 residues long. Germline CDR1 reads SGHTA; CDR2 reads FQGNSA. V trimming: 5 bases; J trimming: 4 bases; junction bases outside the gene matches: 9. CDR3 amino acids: CASSPPGGRSETQYF. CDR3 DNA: TGTGCCAGCAGCCCCCCGGGCGGGAGGTCAGAGACCCAGTACTTC.

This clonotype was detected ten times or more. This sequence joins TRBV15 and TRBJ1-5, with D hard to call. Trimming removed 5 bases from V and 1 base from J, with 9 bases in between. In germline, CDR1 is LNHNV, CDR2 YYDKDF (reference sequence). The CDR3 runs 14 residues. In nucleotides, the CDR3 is TGTGCCACCAGCCTTGGGTACAGCAATCAGCCCCAGCATTTT. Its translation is CATSLGYSNQPQHF. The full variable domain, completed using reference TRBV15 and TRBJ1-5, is DAMVIQNPRYQVTQFGKPVTLSCSQTLNHNVMYWYQQKSSQAPKLLFHYYDKDFNNEADTPDNFQSRRPNTSFCFLDIRSPGLGDTAMYLCATSLGYSNQPQHFGDGTRLSIL.

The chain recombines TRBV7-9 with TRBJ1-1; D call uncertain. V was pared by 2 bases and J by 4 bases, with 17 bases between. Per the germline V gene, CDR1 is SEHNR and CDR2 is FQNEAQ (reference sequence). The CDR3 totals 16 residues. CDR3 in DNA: TGTGCCAGCAGCTTACGGGCCGCAGGCGAATTCACTGAAGCTTTCTTT. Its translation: CASSLRAAGEFTEAFF.

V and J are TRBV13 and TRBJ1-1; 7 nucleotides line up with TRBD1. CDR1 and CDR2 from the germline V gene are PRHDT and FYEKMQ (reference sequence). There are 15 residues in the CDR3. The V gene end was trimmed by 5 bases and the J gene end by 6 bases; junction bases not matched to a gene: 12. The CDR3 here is CASSLEGAGGPEAFF. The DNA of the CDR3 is TGTGCCAGCAGCCTGGAGGGGGCCGGTGGCCCTGAAGCTTTCTTT.

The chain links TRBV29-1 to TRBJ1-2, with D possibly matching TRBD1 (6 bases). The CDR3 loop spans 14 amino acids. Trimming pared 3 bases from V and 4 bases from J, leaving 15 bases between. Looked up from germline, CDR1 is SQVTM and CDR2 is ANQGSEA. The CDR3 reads CSVDVGGGVYGYTF. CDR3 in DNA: TGCAGCGTTGATGTGGGGGGCGGCGTCTATGGCTACACCTTC.

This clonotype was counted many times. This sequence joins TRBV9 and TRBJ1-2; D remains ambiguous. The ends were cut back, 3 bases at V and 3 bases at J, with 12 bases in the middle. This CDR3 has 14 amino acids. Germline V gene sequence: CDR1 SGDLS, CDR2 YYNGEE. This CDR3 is CASSESGVDYGYTF. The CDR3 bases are TGTGCCAGCAGCGAGTCTGGGGTTGACTATGGCTACACCTTC.

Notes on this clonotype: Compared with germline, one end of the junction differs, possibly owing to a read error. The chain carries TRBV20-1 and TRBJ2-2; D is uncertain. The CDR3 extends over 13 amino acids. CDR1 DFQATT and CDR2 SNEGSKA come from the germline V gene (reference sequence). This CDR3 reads CSARIANAGELFF. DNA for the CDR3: TGCAGTGCTCGCATCGCGAACGCCGGGGAGCTGTTTTTT.

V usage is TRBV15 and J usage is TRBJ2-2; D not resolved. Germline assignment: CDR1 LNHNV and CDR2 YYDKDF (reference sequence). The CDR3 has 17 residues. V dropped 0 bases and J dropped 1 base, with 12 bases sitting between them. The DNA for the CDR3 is TGTGCCACCAGCAGAGATAGGAGCCCCGAGAACACCGGGGAGCTGTTTTTT. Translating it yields CATSRDRSPENTGELFF.

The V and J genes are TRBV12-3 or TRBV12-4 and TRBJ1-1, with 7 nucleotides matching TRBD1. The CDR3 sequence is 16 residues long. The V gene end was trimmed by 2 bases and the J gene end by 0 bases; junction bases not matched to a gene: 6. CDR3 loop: CASSLSGQDMNTEAFF. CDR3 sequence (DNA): TGTGCCAGCAGTTTATCCGGACAGGACATGAACACTGAAGCTTTCTTT.

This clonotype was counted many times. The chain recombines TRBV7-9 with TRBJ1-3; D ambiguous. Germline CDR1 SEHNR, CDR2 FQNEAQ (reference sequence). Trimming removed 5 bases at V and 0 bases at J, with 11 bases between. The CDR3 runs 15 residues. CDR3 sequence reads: CASSPNPNSGNTIYF. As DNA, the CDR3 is TGTGCCAGCAGCCCAAACCCAAACTCTGGAAACACCATATATTTT.

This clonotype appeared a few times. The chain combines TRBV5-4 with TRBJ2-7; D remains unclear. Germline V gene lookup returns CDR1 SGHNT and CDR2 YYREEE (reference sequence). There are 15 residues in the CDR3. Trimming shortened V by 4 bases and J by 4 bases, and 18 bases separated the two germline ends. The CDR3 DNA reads TGTGCCAGCAGCCCGGCGGCTTTGGGTGGGTACGAGCAGTACTTC. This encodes CASSPAALGGYEQYF.

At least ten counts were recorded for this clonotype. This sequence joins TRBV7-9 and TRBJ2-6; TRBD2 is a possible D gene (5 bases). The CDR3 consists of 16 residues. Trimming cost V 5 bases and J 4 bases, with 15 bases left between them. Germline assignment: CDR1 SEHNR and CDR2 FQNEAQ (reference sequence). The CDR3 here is CASSPHTGWGANVLTF. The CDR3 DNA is TGTGCCAGCAGCCCCCACACGGGATGGGGGGCCAACGTCCTGACTTTC.

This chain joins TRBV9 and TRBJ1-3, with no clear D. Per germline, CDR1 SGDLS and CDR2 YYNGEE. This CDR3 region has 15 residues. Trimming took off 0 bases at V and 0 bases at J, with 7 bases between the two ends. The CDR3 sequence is CASSVDGNSGNTIYF. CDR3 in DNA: TGTGCCAGCAGCGTAGACGGAAACTCTGGAAACACCATATATTTT.

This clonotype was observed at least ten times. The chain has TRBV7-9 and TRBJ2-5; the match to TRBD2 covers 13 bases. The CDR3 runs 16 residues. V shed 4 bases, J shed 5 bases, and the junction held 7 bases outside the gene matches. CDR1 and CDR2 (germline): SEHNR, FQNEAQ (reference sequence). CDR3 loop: CASSSGLAGYRETQYF. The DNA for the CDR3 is TGTGCCAGCAGCTCGGGACTAGCGGGGTATCGGGAGACCCAGTACTTC.

CDR3 DNA: TGTGCCATCACAGGGCCCTCACTAAGAGACGCGACCCAGTACTTC. This sequence encodes CAITGPSLRDATQYF. The chain links TRBV10-3 to TRBJ2-5; possibly TRBD1 for D (5 bases). The CDR3 contains 15 residues. The V end lost 7 bases, the J end lost 7 bases, and 22 bases lay between the germline ends. Germline assignment: CDR1 ENHRY and CDR2 SYGVKD.

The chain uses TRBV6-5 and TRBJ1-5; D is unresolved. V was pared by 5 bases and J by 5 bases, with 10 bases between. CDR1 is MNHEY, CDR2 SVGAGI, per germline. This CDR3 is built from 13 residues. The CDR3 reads CASSVKGDQPQHF. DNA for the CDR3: TGTGCCAGCAGTGTAAAGGGTGATCAGCCCCAGCATTTT.

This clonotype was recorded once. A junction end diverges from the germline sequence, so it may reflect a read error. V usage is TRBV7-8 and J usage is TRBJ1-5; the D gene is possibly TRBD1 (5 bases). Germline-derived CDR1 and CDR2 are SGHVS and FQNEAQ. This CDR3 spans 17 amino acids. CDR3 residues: CASSQGTGEDPNQPQHF. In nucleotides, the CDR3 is TGCGCCAGCAGCCAAGGGACGGGAGAGGACCCCAATCAGCCCCAGCATTTT.

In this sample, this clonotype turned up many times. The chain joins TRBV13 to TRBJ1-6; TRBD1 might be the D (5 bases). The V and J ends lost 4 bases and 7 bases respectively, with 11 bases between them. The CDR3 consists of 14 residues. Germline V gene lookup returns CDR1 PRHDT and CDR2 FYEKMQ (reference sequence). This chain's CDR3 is CASSSRQGNSPLHF. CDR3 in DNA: TGTGCCAGCAGCTCCCGTCAGGGAAATTCACCCCTCCACTTT.